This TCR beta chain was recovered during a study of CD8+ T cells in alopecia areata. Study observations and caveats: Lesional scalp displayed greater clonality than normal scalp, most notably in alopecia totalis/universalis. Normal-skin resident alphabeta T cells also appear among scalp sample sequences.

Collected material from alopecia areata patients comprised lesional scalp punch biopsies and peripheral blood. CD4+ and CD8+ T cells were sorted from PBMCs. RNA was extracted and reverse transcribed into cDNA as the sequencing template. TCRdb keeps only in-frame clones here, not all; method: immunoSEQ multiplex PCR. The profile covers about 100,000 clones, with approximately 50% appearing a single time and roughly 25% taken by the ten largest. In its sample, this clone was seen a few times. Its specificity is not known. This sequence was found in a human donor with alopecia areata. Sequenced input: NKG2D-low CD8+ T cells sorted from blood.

In nucleotides, the CDR3 is TGCAGCCCCTGGTTGGCAGAGAGCACAGATACGCAGTATTTT. It encodes CSPWLAESTDTQYF. This chain connects TRBV29-1 to TRBJ2-3; D is ambiguous. The germline V and J ends were trimmed by 8 bases and 0 bases, with 15 bases remaining between them. Looked up from germline, CDR1 is SQVTM and CDR2 is ANQGSEA. The CDR3 covers 14 residues.